This T cell receptor beta chain stems from a study of CD8 T cells in Susac syndrome. Looking at the study overall: Clinically active disease was present in roughly 6 of the sequenced Susac syndrome patients. About 8 of these patients were in remission.

This clonotype was seen only once. The antigen is not known. From germline, CDR1 is LGHNA and CDR2 YNFKEQ. This CDR3 is 17 amino acids long. Trimming took off 4 bases at V and 2 bases at J, with 20 bases between the two ends. The RNA, about 0.5 to 1 ug, was put through reverse transcription using random hexamers. TCRdb fed the immunoSEQ multiplex PCR reads into MiXCR, producing one record per CDR3 protein. The sample holds about 53,000 distinct CDR3 sequences, approximately 95% seen once. Whole-study results and caveats: CD8+ clonal expansion in Susac peaked in TEMRA cells and active patients.

Material: CD8+ T cells from PBMCs. J is TRBJ2-5 and V is TRBV4-2; either TRBD1 or TRBD2 may fit D (7 bases each). The origin of this receptor is a human donor with Susac syndrome. CDR3 region: CASSPIWDSGTQETQYF. The CDR3 region has the DNA TGTGCCAGCAGCCCAATATGGGACAGCGGGACTCAAGAGACCCAGTACTTC.